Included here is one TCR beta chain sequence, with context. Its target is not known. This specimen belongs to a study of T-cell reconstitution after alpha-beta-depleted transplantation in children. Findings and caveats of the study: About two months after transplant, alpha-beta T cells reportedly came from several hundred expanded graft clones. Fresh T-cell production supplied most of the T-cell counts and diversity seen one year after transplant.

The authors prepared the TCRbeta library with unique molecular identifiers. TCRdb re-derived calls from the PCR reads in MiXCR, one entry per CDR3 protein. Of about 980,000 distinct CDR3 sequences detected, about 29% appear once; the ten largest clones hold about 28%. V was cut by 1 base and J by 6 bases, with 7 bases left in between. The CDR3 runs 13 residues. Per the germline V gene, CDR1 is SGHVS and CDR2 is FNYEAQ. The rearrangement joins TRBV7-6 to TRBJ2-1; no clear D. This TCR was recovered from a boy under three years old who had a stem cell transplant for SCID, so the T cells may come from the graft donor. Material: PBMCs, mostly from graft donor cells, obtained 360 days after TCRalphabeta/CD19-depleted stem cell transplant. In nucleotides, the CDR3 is TGTGCCAGCAGCTTAGACCAGGTCAATGAGCAGTTCTTC. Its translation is CASSLDQVNEQFF.